This T cell receptor beta chain is drawn from a study of blood T cell repertoires in COVID-19. Study summary: The origin of the acute and convalescent COVID-19 samples was the United States, Italy and Spain.

Germline-derived CDR1 and CDR2 are DFQATT and SNEGSKA (reference sequence). Trimming removed 3 bases from V and 3 bases from J, with 11 bases in between. There are 13 residues in the CDR3. Generated by immunoSEQ multiplex PCR, the TCRdb table keeps only in-frame clones and is missing some. The sample records fewer than 650,000 clones, about 88% being singletons. Source material: peripheral blood. The sequence came from a woman in her forties or fifties with COVID-19, enrolled during active disease. The genes are TRBV20-1 and TRBJ1-1; D gene ambiguous. CDR3 region: CSASFGEDTEAFF. Written as DNA, the CDR3 is TGCAGTGCTAGTTTTGGGGAGGACACTGAAGCTTTCTTT.